The rows below give T cell receptor beta chains drawn from one sample of a study of identifying expanded T cells in peripheral blood. The assay was immunoSEQ multiplex PCR, and TCRdb's table has in-frame clones only and misses some. The sample holds 85,000 to 95,000 clones; around nine tenths are singletons and the top ten take about 4.2%. The material sequenced was blood. These receptors all stem from a person aged 18 to 69 in good health. CDR3s include the opening cysteine and the closing phenylalanine or tryptophan. D genes are given only for firm matches. Expanded clones get a size class; other rows say once, few or many, or leave the size out.

J | V | D | size | DNA | CDR3
TRBJ2-3 | TRBV28 | NA | NA | TGTGCCAGCAAAGGGACGGCTCACACAGATACGCAGTATTTT | CASKGTAHTDTQYF
TRBJ1-4 | TRBV4-1 | NA | NA | TGCGCCAGCAGCATGTCCCTCGGAACTAATGAAAAACTGTTTTTT | CASSMSLGTNEKLFF
TRBJ2-3 | TRBV5-1 | NA | NA | TGCGCCAGCAGCGTCCGGGACGGCGCATTCGGAGATACGCAGTATTTT | CASSVRDGAFGDTQYF
TRBJ2-1 | TRBV6-1 | NA | NA | TGTGCCAGCAGTGAACAAGGTTACTCCAATGAGCAGTTCTTC | CASSEQGYSNEQFF
TRBJ2-7 | TRBV5-1 | NA | NA | TGCGCCAGCACCCTTCTGAGCGGCTCCTACGAGCAGTACTTC | CASTLLSGSYEQYF
TRBJ1-2 | TRBV29-1 | NA | NA | TGCAGCGTTGCCCTTTTAGGTTCTGGCTATGGCTACACCTTC | CSVALLGSGYGYTF
TRBJ2-7 | TRBV7-2 | NA | NA | TGTGCCAGCAGCCAGTGGAAGAGAAGCTCCGAGCAGTACTTC | CASSQWKRSSEQYF
TRBJ1-2 | TRBV7-2 | NA | NA | TGTGCCAGCAGCTTAGCGCGAGAGTACTATGGCTACACCTTC | CASSLAREYYGYTF
TRBJ1-1 | TRBV4-1 | NA | once | TGCGCCAGCAGCCCCCGGGGGATGGACCGCCAGGGCGGCGAAGCTTTCTTT | CASSPRGMDRQGGEAFF
TRBJ1-1 | TRBV20-1 | NA | NA | TGCAGTGCTAGAGCTCACACTGAAGCTTTCTTT | CSARAHTEAFF
TRBJ2-2 | TRBV11-3 | NA | NA | TGTGCCAGCAGCTTAGAGGCGGGGGAGCTGTTTTTT | CASSLEAGELFF
TRBJ2-7 | TRBV18 | NA | NA | TGTGCCAGCTCAGCGGACAGTTCCTACGAGCAGTACTTC | CASSADSSYEQYF
TRBJ1-1 | TRBV5-4 | TRBD1 | NA | TGTGCCAGCACCGAACAGGGGCCGAACACTGAAGCTTTCTTT | CASTEQGPNTEAFF
TRBJ1-1 | TRBV6-4 | NA | NA | TGTGCCAGCAGTGAAAGCGGGAACACTGAAGCTTTCTTT | CASSESGNTEAFF
TRBJ2-2 | TRBV2 | NA | NA | TGTGCCAGCAGTGAAGATGGGACACACGGGGAGCTGTTTTTT | CASSEDGTHGELFF
TRBJ2-5 | TRBV18 | NA | NA | TGTGCCAGCTCACCAGGGCAGGGGAGCCAAGAGACCCAGTACTTC | CASSPGQGSQETQYF
TRBJ2-5 | TRBV28 | TRBD2 | NA | TGTGCCAGCAGACCCCATAGCGGGAGAGAGACCCAGTACTTC | CASRPHSGRETQYF
TRBJ2-7 | TRBV5-1 | NA | once | TGCGCCAGCAGCTTGGTAGCAGGGTCCTACGAGCAGTACTTC | CASSLVAGSYEQYF
TRBJ1-1 | TRBV6-1 | TRBD1 | NA | TGTGCCAGCAGAACCCGGACAGGGCTTACTGAAGCTTTCTTT | CASRTRTGLTEAFF
TRBJ2-2 | TRBV29-1 | TRBD2 | NA | TGCAGCGTTGTGGGTAGCGGGGACGCCTTAACCGGGGAGCTGTTTTTT | CSVVGSGDALTGELFF
TRBJ2-3 | TRBV25-1 | NA | NA | TGTGCCAGCAGTGAGCGCGGGGCGGACGAAAGCACAGATACGCAGTATTTT | CASSERGADESTDTQYF
TRBJ2-5 | TRBV7-9 | NA | NA | TGTGCCAGCAGCTTAGCGGTCAGGGAAGAGACCCAGTACTTC | CASSLAVREETQYF
TRBJ2-6 | TRBV6-1 | NA | few | TGTGCCAGCAGTTATGGGGCCAACGTCCTGACTTTC | CASSYGANVLTF
TRBJ1-5 | TRBV18 | TRBD1 | NA | TGTGCCAGCTCGGAGGGACAGGGTCGCAATCAGCCCCAGCATTTT | CASSEGQGRNQPQHF
TRBJ2-5 | TRBV7-2 | NA | NA | TGTGCCAGCAGCCGACTAGGAGAGCAGTACTTC | CASSRLGEQYF
TRBJ2-7 | TRBV4-3 | TRBD2 | NA | TGCGCCAGCAGCCAAGATACGGCTAGCGGAGGGATTTACGAGCAGTACTTC | CASSQDTASGGIYEQYF
TRBJ2-2 | TRBV21-1 | NA | NA | TGTGCCAGCACGTGGGGGGCGGCTTCCCGGGCCGGGGAGCTGTTTTTT | CASTWGAASRAGELFF
TRBJ2-2 | TRBV28 | TRBD1 | NA | TGTGCCAGCAGCACGCATGGACAGGGACCCGGGGAGCTGTTTTTT | CASSTHGQGPGELFF
TRBJ2-7 | TRBV7-2 | NA | NA | TGTGCCAGCAGCTACATAGGGGGTGACGAGCAGTACTTC | CASSYIGGDEQYF
TRBJ1-1 | TRBV12-2 | NA | NA | TGTGCAAGTCGCCCTGGAGGGAACACTGAAGCTTTCTTT | CASRPGGNTEAFF
TRBJ2-3 | TRBV6-4 | NA | NA | TGTGCCAGCAGTGTAGCGGAAACTAGCACAGATACGCAGTATTTT | CASSVAETSTDTQYF
TRBJ2-1 | TRBV9 | TRBD2 | few | TGTGCCAGCAGCGTAGGGGGAGGCGGGAGCAATGAGCAGTTCTTC | CASSVGGGGSNEQFF
TRBJ2-7 | TRBV27 | NA | NA | TGTGCCAGCAGTTTATCTAGGGGAAACGAGCAGTACTTC | CASSLSRGNEQYF
TRBJ1-2 | TRBV9 | NA | NA | TGTGCCAGCAGCGTATTGGCAGGGGCGAACTATGGCTACACCTTC | CASSVLAGANYGYTF